The next 22 T cell receptor beta chains were all read from a single sample in a study of T-cell memory formation after mild COVID-19. TCRdb re-analysed the 5' RACE reads in MiXCR, keeping a single row per CDR3 protein. The sample holds about 100,000 distinct CDR3 sequences, around 10% seen once. The specimen was PBMCs or a T cell subset sorted from them (not recorded which). The source of these receptors is a young man who had mild COVID-19 (a few samples of this study predate the infection). Cell type and time point are not known.

The V call is TRBV29-1, the J call TRBJ2-3; 7 bases are shared with TRBD2. The CDR3 sequence is 13 residues long. Germline V gene data show CDR1 as SQVTM and CDR2 as ANQGSEA. J lost 5 bases, V lost 3 bases, and 5 bases had no gene match. Here the CDR3 reads CSVDGEGGDTQYF. The CDR3 DNA is TGCAGCGTTGATGGGGAGGGAGGAGATACGCAGTATTTT.

This clonotype occurred many times. The V call is TRBV20-1, the J call TRBJ2-1; tentatively, D is TRBD2 (6 bases). This CDR3 comprises 15 residues. Trimming removed 0 bases at V and 2 bases at J, with 11 bases between. Germline CDR1 reads DFQATT; CDR2 reads SNEGSKA (reference sequence). CDR3 in amino acids: CSARDRQRAYNEQFF. CDR3 DNA sequence: TGCAGTGCTAGAGATAGGCAGCGGGCCTACAATGAGCAGTTCTTC.

In its sample, this clonotype was seen a few times. V is TRBV9 and J is TRBJ2-7, with 9 bases lining up with TRBD2. J was trimmed by 5 bases and V by 0 bases; bases with no gene match: 3. Germline V gives CDR1 SGDLS, CDR2 YYNGEE. There are 14 residues in the CDR3. DNA of the CDR3: TGTGCCAGCAGCGTAGGCGGGGGGGCCAACGAGCAGTACTTC. Amino acid sequence: CASSVGGGANEQYF.

The chain recombines TRBV4-1 with TRBJ2-1; TRBD2 matches 7 bases. This CDR3 has 13 amino acids. The V gene's germline CDR1 is MGHRA and CDR2 YSYEKL. J was trimmed by 9 bases and V by 4 bases; bases with no gene match: 6. In DNA form, the CDR3 reads TGCGCCAGCAGCCCCGGTAGCGGGCTTGAGCAGTTCTTC. This translates into CASSPGSGLEQFF.

This clonotype was picked up a small number of times. The V gene is TRBV6-2 or TRBV6-3, the J gene TRBJ2-7; a weak D match, TRBD2 (5 bases). The germline V gene has CDR1 MNHEY and CDR2 SVGEGT. The CDR3 is made up of 13 amino acids. The V end was cut by 6 bases, the J end by 5 bases, with 14 bases between. The CDR3 sequence: CASSSGTRNEQYV. The CDR3 DNA reads TGTGCCAGCAGCTCGGGAACACGCAACGAGCAGTACGTC.

This clonotype has just a few counts. The chain uses TRBV27 and TRBJ1-4; TRBD1 agrees at 9 bases. The germline V gene encodes CDR1 MNHEY and CDR2 SMNVEV (reference sequence). The V segment lost 8 bases and the J segment 8 bases; nucleotides outside the gene matches: 6. This CDR3 comprises 13 residues. This chain's CDR3 is CASGTGRGEKLFF. In nucleotides, the CDR3 is TGTGCCAGCGGGACAGGGCGGGGGGAAAAACTGTTTTTT.

This clonotype has more than one count but fewer than ten. V is TRBV11-2 and J is TRBJ2-5, with D unresolved. The CDR3 runs to 16 residues. Germline V lookup: CDR1 SGHAT, CDR2 FQNNGV. V dropped 1 base and J dropped 3 bases, with 15 bases sitting between them. CDR3 nucleotides: TGTGCCAGCAGCTTAGGACCCTCGGCAGAGGAAGAGACCCAGTACTTC. Translating it yields CASSLGPSAEEETQYF.

The chain uses TRBV12-3 or TRBV12-4 and TRBJ2-1; 13 nucleotides line up with TRBD2. Germline trimming cut 6 bases from V and 8 bases from J; bases unmatched to any gene: 4. The CDR3 loop spans 14 amino acids. CDR3 nucleotides: TGTGCCAGCAGGGGACTAGCGGGGATGGATGAGCAGTTCTTC. Translated, it gives CASRGLAGMDEQFF.

This clonotype was seen more than once but under ten times. The chain combines TRBV4-1 with TRBJ1-2, with D maybe TRBD1 (5 bases). Deletions cut 3 bases from V and 4 bases from J, with 12 bases between. Germline lookup yields CDR1 MGHRA and CDR2 YSYEKL. This CDR3 has 14 residues. The CDR3 spells CASSHIGTVYGYTF. The CDR3 region has the DNA TGCGCCAGCAGCCATATCGGGACTGTCTATGGCTACACCTTC.

The chain's CDR3 is CATSAPPRPGATLHGYTF. CDR3 nucleotide sequence: TGTGCCACCAGTGCTCCCCCCCGGCCAGGGGCCACCCTACATGGCTACACCTTC. The gene calls are TRBV24-1 and TRBJ1-2; possible D gene TRBD1, 6 bases. CDR3 size: 18 residues. The ends were cut back, 5 bases at V and 6 bases at J, with 27 bases in the middle. CDR1 is KGHDR and CDR2 is SFDVKD in the germline V gene.

The CDR3 spells CASSTQGVSNQPQHF. CDR3 in DNA: TGTGCCAGCAGTACACAGGGGGTTAGCAATCAGCCCCAGCATTTT. This rearrangement joins TRBV12-3 or TRBV12-4 to TRBJ1-5; 8 nucleotides line up with TRBD1. Trimming removed 5 bases from V and 0 bases from J; junction bases left unmatched: 3. This CDR3 has 15 amino acids.

The CDR3 is CASSFQPPPTVTGELFF. The CDR3 region has the DNA TGTGCCAGCAGTTTCCAGCCTCCCCCGACAGTGACCGGGGAGCTGTTTTTT. The V gene is TRBV27, the J gene TRBJ2-2; D may be TRBD1 (5 bases). Deletions cut 3 bases from V and 5 bases from J, with 19 bases between. CDR1 and CDR2 from the germline V gene are MNHEY and SMNVEV (reference sequence). The CDR3 spans 17 residues.

This chain links TRBV12-3 or TRBV12-4 with TRBJ2-7; TRBD2 agrees at 15 bases. The V gene end was trimmed by 6 bases and the J gene end by 5 bases; junction bases not matched to a gene: 2. The CDR3 sequence is 14 residues long. The CDR3, as DNA: TGTGCCAGCAGCGGACTAGCGGGGGGGCACGAGCAGTACTTC. Translating it yields CASSGLAGGHEQYF.

V gene TRBV7-8 combines with J gene TRBJ1-1, with 7 bases identical to TRBD1. The length of the CDR3 is 17 residues. V dropped 2 bases and J dropped 1; count of bases not matched to a gene: 10. Germline CDR1 and CDR2: SGHVS and FQNEAQ. The CDR3 sequence: CASSLWGVGQPNTEAFF. The CDR3 nucleotides are TGTGCCAGCAGCTTATGGGGTGTGGGACAGCCGAACACTGAAGCTTTCTTT.

In this sample, this clonotype turned up a few times. The V gene is TRBV6-5, the J gene TRBJ2-1, with 8 nucleotides matching TRBD1. V gave up 6 bases and J gave up 9 bases; unmatched junction bases: 13. The CDR3 sequence is 15 residues long. Germline lookup yields CDR1 MNHEY and CDR2 SVGAGI. The CDR3 loop reads CASRGLDRDGGEQFF. In DNA, the CDR3 is TGTGCCAGCAGAGGACTGGACAGGGACGGGGGTGAGCAGTTCTTC.

A few counts support this clonotype. The rearrangement links TRBV27 to TRBJ2-1; 12 nucleotides line up with TRBD2. CDR3 size: 16 residues. V trimming: 3 bases; J trimming: 9 bases; junction bases outside the gene matches: 9. CDR1 is MNHEY and CDR2 is SMNVEV in the germline V gene (reference sequence). DNA of the CDR3: TGTGCCAGCAGTTTGCTCCTAGCGGGGGGGCCAAGTGAGCAGTTCTTC. It encodes CASSLLLAGGPSEQFF.

The chain carries TRBV9 and TRBJ1-1, with 9 bases fitting TRBD1. Trimming took 3 bases from V and 2 from J; bases not matched to a gene: 11. The CDR3 sequence is 17 residues long. The germline V gene has CDR1 SGDLS and CDR2 YYNGEE. The CDR3 DNA reads TGTGCCAGCAGCGATACAGGGGGCGCTGGGATAAACACTGAAGCTTTCTTT. Amino acids: CASSDTGGAGINTEAFF.

This clonotype was seen only a few times. V and J are TRBV9 and TRBJ2-4; TRBD2 aligns across 9 bases. V was pared by 0 bases and J by 8 bases, with 6 bases of the junction left unmatched. This CDR3 is built from 15 residues. Looked up from germline, CDR1 is SGDLS and CDR2 is YYNGEE. The CDR3, as DNA: TGTGCCAGCAGCGTAGGAGTTAGCGGGGGCCACATTCAGTACTTC. Translating gives CASSVGVSGGHIQYF.

This chain links TRBV3-1 with TRBJ1-5; tentatively, D is TRBD1 (5 bases). This CDR3 contains 14 residues. Trimming left V 8 bases short and J 3 bases short, with 14 bases between. The germline gives CDR1 LGHDT, CDR2 YNNKEL (reference sequence). The CDR3 region has the DNA TGTGCCAGCGCCCGTGAGGGGAACAATCAGCCCCAGCATTTT. This gives the protein CASAREGNNQPQHF. The entire variable domain, with the rest obtained from reference TRBV3-1 and TRBJ1-5, is as follows: DTAVSQTPKYLVTQMGNDKSIKCEQNLGHDTMYWYKQDSKKFLKIMFSYNNKELIINETVPNRFSPKSPDKAHLNLHINSLELGDSAVYFCASAREGNNQPQHFGDGTRLSIL.

This clonotype was detected only a few times. The CDR3 DNA follows: TGCGCCAGCAGCCAAGGATTGGGGCGGGAAGAGACCCAGTACTTC. Translated: CASSQGLGREETQYF. The rearrangement links TRBV4-3 to TRBJ2-5; D could derive from TRBD1 or TRBD2 (5 bases each). Trimming cost V 1 base and J 3 bases, with 12 bases left between them. Germline CDR1 is LGHNA and CDR2 is YSLEER. The CDR3 extends over 15 amino acids.

This rearrangement joins TRBV5-1 to TRBJ2-3, with D possibly being TRBD1 or TRBD2 (5 bases each). The CDR3 sequence is 19 residues long. Trimming pared 4 bases from V and 0 bases from J, leaving 24 bases between. Germline V lookup: CDR1 SGHRS, CDR2 YFSETQ. The CDR3 DNA reads as TGCGCCAGCAGCCCCGAGGGGTTGGTGGTTTCCACTAGCACAGATACGCAGTATTTT. Its protein product is CASSPEGLVVSTSTDTQYF.

This clonotype was observed a handful of times. The V and J genes are TRBV29-1 and TRBJ2-7, with 9 bases fitting TRBD1. This CDR3 is built from 15 residues. Germline V lookup: CDR1 SQVTM, CDR2 ANQGSEA. The V segment lost 3 bases and the J segment 1 base; nucleotides outside the gene matches: 7. The CDR3 region has the DNA TGCAGCGTTGACAAAGGACAGGGGAATTCCTACGAGCAGTACTTC. It codes for CSVDKGQGNSYEQYF.